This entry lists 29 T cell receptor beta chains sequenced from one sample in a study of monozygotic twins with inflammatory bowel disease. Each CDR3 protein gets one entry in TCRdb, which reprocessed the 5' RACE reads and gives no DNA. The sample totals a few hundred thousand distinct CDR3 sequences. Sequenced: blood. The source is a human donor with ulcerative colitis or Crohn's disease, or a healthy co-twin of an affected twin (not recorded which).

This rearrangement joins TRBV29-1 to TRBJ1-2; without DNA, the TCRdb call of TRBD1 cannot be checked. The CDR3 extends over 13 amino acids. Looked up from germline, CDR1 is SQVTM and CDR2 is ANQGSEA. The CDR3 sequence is CSGKDRGDYGYTF.

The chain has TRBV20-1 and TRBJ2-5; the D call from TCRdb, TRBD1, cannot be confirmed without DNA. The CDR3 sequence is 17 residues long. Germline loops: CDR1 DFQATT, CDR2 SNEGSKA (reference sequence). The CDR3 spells CSARDRGRLGGQETQYF.

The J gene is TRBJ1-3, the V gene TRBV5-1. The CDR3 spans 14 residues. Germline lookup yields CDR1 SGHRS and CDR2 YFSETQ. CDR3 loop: CASMKESSGNTIYF.

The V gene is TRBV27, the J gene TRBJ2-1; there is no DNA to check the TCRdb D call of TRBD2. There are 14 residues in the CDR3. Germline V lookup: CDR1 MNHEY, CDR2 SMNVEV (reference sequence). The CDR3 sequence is CASSFPGGLNEQFF.

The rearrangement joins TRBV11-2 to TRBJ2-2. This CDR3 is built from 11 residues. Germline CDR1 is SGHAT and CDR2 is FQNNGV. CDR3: CASSYLWELFF.

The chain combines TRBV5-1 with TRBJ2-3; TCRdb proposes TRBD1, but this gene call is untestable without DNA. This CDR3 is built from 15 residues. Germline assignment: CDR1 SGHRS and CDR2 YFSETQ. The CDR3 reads CASSLGGGNTDTQYF.

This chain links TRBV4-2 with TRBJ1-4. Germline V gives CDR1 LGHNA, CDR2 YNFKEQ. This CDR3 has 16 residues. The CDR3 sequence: CASSQDPGQRNEKLFF.

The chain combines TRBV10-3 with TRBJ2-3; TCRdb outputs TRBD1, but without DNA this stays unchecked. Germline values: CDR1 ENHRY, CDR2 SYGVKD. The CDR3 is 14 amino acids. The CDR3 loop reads CAIQGGGRTATQYF.

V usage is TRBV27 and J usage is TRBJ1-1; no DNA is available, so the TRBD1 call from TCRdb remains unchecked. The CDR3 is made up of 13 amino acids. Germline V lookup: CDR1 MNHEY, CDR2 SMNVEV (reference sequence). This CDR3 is CASSEGWNTEAFF.

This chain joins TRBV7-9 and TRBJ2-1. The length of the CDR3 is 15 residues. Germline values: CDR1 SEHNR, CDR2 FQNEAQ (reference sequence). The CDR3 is CASSLGGFPGDEQFF.

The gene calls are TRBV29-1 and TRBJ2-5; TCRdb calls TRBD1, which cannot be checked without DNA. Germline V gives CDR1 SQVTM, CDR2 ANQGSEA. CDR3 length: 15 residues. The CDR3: CSVEKRTALQETQYF.

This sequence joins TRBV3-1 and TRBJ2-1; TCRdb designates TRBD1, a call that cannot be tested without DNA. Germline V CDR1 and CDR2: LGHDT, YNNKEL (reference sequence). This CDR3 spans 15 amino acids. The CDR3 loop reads CASSHFRDRPNEQFF.

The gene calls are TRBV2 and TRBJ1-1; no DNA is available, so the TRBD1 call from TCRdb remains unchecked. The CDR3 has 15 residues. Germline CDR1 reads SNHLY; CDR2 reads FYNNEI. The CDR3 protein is CASGPQGAGWDWAFF.

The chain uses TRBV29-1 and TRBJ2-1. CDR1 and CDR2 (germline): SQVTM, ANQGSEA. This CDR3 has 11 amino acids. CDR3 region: CSDGSYNEQFF.

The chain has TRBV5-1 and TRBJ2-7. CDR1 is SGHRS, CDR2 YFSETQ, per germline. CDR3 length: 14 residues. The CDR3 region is CASSLAWWHLEQYF. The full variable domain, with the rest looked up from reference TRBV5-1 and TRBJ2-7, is KAGVTQTPRYLIKTRGQQVTLSCSPISGHRSVSWYQQTPGQGLQFLFEYFSETQRNKGNFPGRFSGRQFSNSRSEMNVSTLELGDSALYLCASSLAWWHLEQYFGPGTRLTVT.

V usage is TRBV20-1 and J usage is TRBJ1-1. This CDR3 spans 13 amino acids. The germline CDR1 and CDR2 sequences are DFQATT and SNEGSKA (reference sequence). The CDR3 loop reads CSAYSEPNTEAFF.

The CDR3 reads CASSLAEADTQYF. The rearrangement joins TRBV7-7 to TRBJ2-3. CDR1 and CDR2 from the germline V gene are SSHAT and FNYEAQ (reference sequence). This CDR3 is 13 amino acids long.

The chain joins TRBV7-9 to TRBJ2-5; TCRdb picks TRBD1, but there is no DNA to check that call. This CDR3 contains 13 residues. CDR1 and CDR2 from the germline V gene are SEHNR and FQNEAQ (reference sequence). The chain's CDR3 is CASTRQGQETQYF.

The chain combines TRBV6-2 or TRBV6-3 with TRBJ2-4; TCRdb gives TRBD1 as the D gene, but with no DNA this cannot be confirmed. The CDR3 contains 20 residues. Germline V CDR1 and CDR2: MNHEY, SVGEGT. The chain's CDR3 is CASRSERTPFLSLAKNIQYF.

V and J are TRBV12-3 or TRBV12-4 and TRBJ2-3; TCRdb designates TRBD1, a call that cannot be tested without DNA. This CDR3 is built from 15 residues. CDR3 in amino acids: CASSPEGTHTDTQYF.

The CDR3 spells CASSLGTGQETQYF. This sequence joins TRBV5-1 and TRBJ2-5; lacking DNA, the TRBD1 call made by TCRdb goes unchecked. There are 14 residues in the CDR3. Germline CDR1 and CDR2: SGHRS and YFSETQ.

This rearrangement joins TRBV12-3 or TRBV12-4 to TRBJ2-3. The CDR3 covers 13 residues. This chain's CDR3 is CASRDEARSTQYF.

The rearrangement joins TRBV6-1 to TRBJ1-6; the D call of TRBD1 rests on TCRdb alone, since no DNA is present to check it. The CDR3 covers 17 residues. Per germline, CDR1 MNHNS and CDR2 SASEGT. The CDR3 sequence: CASTLLGTGGNNSPLHF.

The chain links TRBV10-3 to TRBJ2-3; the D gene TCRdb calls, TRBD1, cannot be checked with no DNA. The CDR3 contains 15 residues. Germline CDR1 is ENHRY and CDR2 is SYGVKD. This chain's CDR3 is CAISDRGQGADTQYF.

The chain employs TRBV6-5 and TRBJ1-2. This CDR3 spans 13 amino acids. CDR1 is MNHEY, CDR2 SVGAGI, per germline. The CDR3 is CASKEEGGYGYTF.

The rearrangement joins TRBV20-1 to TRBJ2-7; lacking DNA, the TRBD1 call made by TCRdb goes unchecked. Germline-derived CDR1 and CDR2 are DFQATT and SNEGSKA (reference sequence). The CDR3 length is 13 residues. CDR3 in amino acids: CSAEGARGDEQYF.

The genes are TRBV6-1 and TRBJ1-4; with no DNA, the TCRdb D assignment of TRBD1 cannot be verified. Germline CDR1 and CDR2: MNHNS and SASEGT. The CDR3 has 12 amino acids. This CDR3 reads CASSDVGTAWFF.

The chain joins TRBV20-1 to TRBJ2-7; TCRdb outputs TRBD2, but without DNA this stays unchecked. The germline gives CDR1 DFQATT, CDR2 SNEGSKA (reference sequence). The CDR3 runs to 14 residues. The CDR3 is CSALGLAGAFEQYF.

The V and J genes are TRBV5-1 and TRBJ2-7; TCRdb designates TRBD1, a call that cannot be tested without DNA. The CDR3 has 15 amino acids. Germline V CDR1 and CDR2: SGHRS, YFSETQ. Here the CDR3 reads CASSFLAGAYYEQYF.